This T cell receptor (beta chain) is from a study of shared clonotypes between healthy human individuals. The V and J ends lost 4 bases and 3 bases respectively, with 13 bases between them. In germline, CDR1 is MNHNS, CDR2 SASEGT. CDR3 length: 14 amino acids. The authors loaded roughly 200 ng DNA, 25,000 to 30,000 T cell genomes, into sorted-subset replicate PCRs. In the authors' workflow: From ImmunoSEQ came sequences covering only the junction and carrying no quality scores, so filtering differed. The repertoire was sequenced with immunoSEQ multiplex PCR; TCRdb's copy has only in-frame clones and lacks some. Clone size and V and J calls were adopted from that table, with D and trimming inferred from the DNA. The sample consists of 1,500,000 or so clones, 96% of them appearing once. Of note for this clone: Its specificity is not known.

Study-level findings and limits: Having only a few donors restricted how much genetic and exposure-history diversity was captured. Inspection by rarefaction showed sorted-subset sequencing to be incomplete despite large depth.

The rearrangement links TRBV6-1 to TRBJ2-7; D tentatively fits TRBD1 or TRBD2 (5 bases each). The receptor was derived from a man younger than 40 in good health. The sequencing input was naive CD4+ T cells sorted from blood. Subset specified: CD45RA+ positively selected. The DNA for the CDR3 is TGTGCCAGCAGTGCAGTGGCGAGGGGCTACGAGCAGTACTTC. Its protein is CASSAVARGYEQYF.